The source of this T cell receptor beta chain is a study of OX40 agonist ivuxolimab in advanced cancers. Across the whole study: Among those enrolled, mean age was roughly 55 years (range about 23 to 85) and approximately 83% were male.

V was trimmed by 3 bases and J by 3 bases, leaving 6 bases between them. The germline gives CDR1 LNHNV, CDR2 YYDKDF (reference sequence). This CDR3 region has 13 residues. TCRdb's copy holds only in-frame clones and misses some; the assay was immunoSEQ multiplex PCR. Of about 100,000 clones in the sample, about four fifths were seen once. This specimen consisted of CD4+ or CD8+ T cells sorted from blood, obtained in a trial of the OX40 agonist ivuxolimab. The gene calls are TRBV15 and TRBJ2-1, with D possibly called TRBD1 or TRBD2 (5 bases each). The source is an adult with an advanced solid tumor such as melanoma, head and neck, liver or kidney cancer. CDR3 amino acids: CATSRGDYNEQFF. Here the CDR3 DNA reads TGTGCCACCAGCAGGGGGGACTACAATGAGCAGTTCTTC.